The clone carrying this TCR beta chain was observed a few times. TCRdb's table, derived via immunoSEQ multiplex PCR, lists solely in-frame clones and lacks some. The table shows around 15,000 clones, with around 36% occurring only once. Time point here: after neoadjuvant nivolumab, at surgical resection. These data originate in a study of neoadjuvant anti-PD-1 for oral cavity cancer. CDR1 is SNHLY and CDR2 is FYNNEI in the germline V gene. Unmatched junction bases numbered 10, after V lost 8 bases and J lost 5 bases. This CDR3 is 15 amino acids long. This material consisted of tumor tissue, taken after nivolumab (anti-PD-1) treatment. The chain couples TRBV2 to TRBJ2-5, with 11 positions matching TRBD2. This TCR was recovered from a person aged 40 to 85 with oral cavity squamous cell carcinoma. The DNA of the CDR3 is TGTGCCAGCGGACTAGCGGGCTCACTTGGGGAGACCCAGTACTTC. This sequence encodes CASGLAGSLGETQYF.